This TCR beta chain was sequenced during a study of blood T cell repertoires in COVID-19. Data came from immunoSEQ multiplex PCR; TCRdb stores just in-frame clones and leaves some out. The table shows 30,000 to 35,000 clones, with over 75% occurring only once. V lost 5 bases to trimming and J lost 3 bases; unmatched junction nucleotides: 8. Per germline, CDR1 SGHTA and CDR2 FQGNSA. CDR3 size: 15 residues. This TCR came from a man of 80 years or more with active COVID-19. Input material: peripheral blood. The chain couples TRBV7-2 to TRBJ2-5, with 8 nucleotides matching TRBD2. CDR3 loop: CASSQPVAGKETQYF. In nucleotides, the CDR3 is TGTGCCAGCAGCCAACCTGTAGCGGGGAAAGAGACCCAGTACTTC.